The T cell receptor beta chain described here comes from a study of PD-1 blockade in classical Hodgkin lymphoma. Study-wide findings and caveats: Underlying causes for the observed repertoire differences were not defined, possibly disease activity or prior therapy.

This clone was seen a few times. The antigen is unknown. From germline, CDR1 is MDHEN and CDR2 SYDVKM. V lost 5 bases, J lost 5 bases, and 12 bases lay in between. This CDR3 is built from 13 residues. Profiled with immunoSEQ multiplex PCR; TCRdb holds only in-frame clones, not every one. The profile shows roughly 40,000 clones, roughly 78% of them singletons. Sample time point: cycle 4 day 1 (C4D1), after less than 7 weeks of nivolumab. Relapses following autologous stem cell transplantation were seen in all patients, with brentuximab vedotin exposure varying. The chain combines TRBV28 with TRBJ1-1; D call uncertain. The sequencing used peripheral blood mononuclear cells (PBMCs), collected before the fourth cycle of nivolumab. This sequence originates from a human donor with classical Hodgkin lymphoma. The CDR3, as DNA: TGTGCCAGCAGTCCCGGACCTGGAACTGAAGCTTTCTTT. Translation: CASSPGPGTEAFF.